These T cell receptor beta chains were read from a single sample in a study of identical twins. MiXCR, applied by TCRdb to the 5' RACE reads, yields one record per CDR3 protein. The repertoire holds some 500,000 distinct CDR3 sequences, with approximately 10% as singletons. The same sample was also used in a study of yellow fever vaccine responses in identical twins.

The specimen was PBMCs. These receptor sequences come from a woman aged 18-35 years in good health. CDR3s include the opening cysteine and the closing phenylalanine or tryptophan. The D gene is left open where the match is weak. For some rows the clone size is stated as once, few or many, or as a class when expanded; others skip it.

size	V	J	D	CDR3	DNA
many	TRBV5-1	TRBJ2-1	TRBD2	CASSFKSSGVHNEQFF	TGCGCCAGCAGCTTTAAATCGAGCGGGGTCCACAATGAGCAGTTCTTC
NA	TRBV29-1	TRBJ2-3	NA	CSVDTTNTQYF	TGCAGCGTTGACACGACAAATACGCAGTATTTT
NA	TRBV7-2	TRBJ2-1	NA	CASSTGVSDEQFF	TGTGCCAGCAGCACCGGGGTAAGTGATGAGCAGTTCTTC
few	TRBV28	TRBJ2-1	NA	CASSLWTSGGNEQFF	TGTGCCAGCAGTTTGTGGACCTCCGGAGGGAATGAGCAGTTCTTC
many	TRBV29-1	TRBJ2-3	TRBD2	CSVQAGRTDTQYF	TGCAGCGTTCAAGCGGGGCGCACAGATACGCAGTATTTT
NA	TRBV20-1	TRBJ2-5	TRBD2	CSARLAGEAWETQYF	TGCAGTGCTAGACTAGCGGGAGAGGCGTGGGAGACCCAGTACTTC
NA	TRBV6-1	TRBJ2-1	TRBD2	CASTTGTSGTLLSYNEQFF	TGTGCCAGTACAACCGGGACTAGCGGGACACTCCTCTCCTACAATGAGCAGTTCTTC
few	TRBV3-1	TRBJ2-3	TRBD2	CASSQDRLSGGGTRTDTQYF	TGTGCCAGCAGCCAAGATCGGTTGAGCGGGGGAGGAACGCGCACAGATACGCAGTATTTT
NA	TRBV14	TRBJ2-7	TRBD2	CASSQESSGRHYEQYF	TGTGCCAGCAGCCAAGAATCCAGCGGGAGGCACTACGAGCAGTACTTC
many	TRBV30	TRBJ1-5	NA	CAWSVGGQPQHF	TGTGCCTGGAGTGTAGGGGGGCAGCCCCAGCATTTT
few	TRBV4-1	TRBJ2-1	TRBD2	CASSQDPRGSSYNEQFF	TGCGCCAGCAGCCAAGATCCCCGCGGGAGCTCCTACAATGAGCAGTTCTTC
many	TRBV29-1	TRBJ2-1	TRBD1	CSVEGRQGSSSYNEQFF	TGCAGCGTTGAAGGACGACAGGGGTCGAGCTCCTACAATGAGCAGTTCTTC
many	TRBV28	TRBJ2-5	NA	CASSFLRGYQETQYF	TGTGCCAGCAGTTTCCTGCGGGGCTACCAAGAGACCCAGTACTTC
NA	TRBV7-9	TRBJ2-3	TRBD2	CASSWTSGLTDTQYF	TGTGCCAGCAGCTGGACTAGCGGTTTGACAGATACGCAGTATTTT
NA	TRBV9	TRBJ2-3	TRBD2	CASSVEVAGPTDTQYF	TGTGCCAGCAGCGTAGAGGTAGCGGGACCCACAGATACGCAGTATTTT
few	TRBV5-1	TRBJ2-2	NA	CASSLVDSNTGELFF	TGCGCCAGCAGCTTGGTGGACAGCAACACCGGGGAGCTGTTTTTT
NA	TRBV29-1	TRBJ2-3	NA	CSVRGPGEHTDTQYF	TGCAGCGTTAGGGGACCGGGGGAACACACAGATACGCAGTATTTT